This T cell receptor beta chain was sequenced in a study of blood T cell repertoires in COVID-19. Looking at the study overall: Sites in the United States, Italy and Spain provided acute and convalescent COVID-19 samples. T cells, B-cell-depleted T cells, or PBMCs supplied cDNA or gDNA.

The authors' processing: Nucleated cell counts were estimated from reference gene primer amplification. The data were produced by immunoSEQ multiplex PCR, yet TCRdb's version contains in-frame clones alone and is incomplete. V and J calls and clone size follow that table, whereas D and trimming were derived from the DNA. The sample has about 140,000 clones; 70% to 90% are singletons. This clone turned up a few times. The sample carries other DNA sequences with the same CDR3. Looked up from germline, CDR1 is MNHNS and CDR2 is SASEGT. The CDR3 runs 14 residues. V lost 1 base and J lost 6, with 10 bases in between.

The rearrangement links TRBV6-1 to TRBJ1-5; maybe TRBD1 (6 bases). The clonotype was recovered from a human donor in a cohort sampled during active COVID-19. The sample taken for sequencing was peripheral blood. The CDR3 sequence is CASSEGGGGQPQHF. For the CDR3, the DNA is TGTGCCAGCAGTGAAGGGGGGGGCGGTCAGCCCCAGCATTTT.